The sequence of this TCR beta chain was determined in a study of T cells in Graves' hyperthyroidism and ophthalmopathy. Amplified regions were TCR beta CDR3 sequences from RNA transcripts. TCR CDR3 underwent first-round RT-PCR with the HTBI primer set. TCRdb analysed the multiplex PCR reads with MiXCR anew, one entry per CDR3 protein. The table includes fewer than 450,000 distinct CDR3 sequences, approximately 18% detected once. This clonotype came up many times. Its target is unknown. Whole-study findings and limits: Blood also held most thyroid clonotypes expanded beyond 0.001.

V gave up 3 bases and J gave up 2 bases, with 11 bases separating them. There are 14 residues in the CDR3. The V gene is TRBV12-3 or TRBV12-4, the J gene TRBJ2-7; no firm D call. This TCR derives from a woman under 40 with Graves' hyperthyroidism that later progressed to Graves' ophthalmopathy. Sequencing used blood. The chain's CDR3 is CASSFGTVAYEQYF. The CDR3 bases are TGTGCCAGCAGTTTCGGAACTGTCGCCTACGAGCAGTACTTC.